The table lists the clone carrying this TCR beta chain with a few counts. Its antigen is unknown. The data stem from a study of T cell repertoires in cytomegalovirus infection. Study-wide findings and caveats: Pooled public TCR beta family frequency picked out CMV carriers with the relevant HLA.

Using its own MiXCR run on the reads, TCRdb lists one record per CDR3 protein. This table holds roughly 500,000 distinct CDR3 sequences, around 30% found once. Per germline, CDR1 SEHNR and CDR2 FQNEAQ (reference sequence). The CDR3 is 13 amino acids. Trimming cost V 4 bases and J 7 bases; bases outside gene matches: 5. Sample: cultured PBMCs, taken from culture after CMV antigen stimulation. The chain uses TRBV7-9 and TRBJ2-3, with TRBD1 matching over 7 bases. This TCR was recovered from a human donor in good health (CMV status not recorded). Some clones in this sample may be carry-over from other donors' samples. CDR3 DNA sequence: TGTGCCAGCAGCTCACCACAGGGGAATACGCAGTATTTT. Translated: CASSSPQGNTQYF.